The source of this TCR beta chain is a study of Graves' ophthalmopathy and Graves' hyperthyroidism. Study information: Peripheral blood was gathered at the point of initial diagnosis, before any treatment started.

The CDR3 runs 14 residues. Trimming pared 6 bases from V and 0 bases from J, leaving 14 bases between. Germline V gives CDR1 DFQATT, CDR2 SNEGSKA (reference sequence). A roughly 9.7 ml volume of fresh peripheral blood provided the PBMCs. This clonotype came up many times. What it binds is unknown. General observations from the study: For separating ophthalmopathy from stable hyperthyroidism, a 13-signature model gave 85% to 90% sensitivity and around 80% specificity. Blood also contained most of the expanded thyroid clonotypes above 0.001 frequency.

RNA transcripts provided the template for amplifying TCR beta CDR3 regions. HTBI primers served in a first-round RT-PCR, which a second-round multiplex PCR followed. Each CDR3 protein is one row after TCRdb ran MiXCR on the multiplex PCR reads. The sample comprises some 400,000 distinct CDR3 sequences, around 20% of which are singletons, and around 1.4% rests with the top ten. This receptor was obtained from a woman between 18 and 29 years old with Graves' ophthalmopathy. This chain connects TRBV20-1 to TRBJ1-1; possibly TRBD1 for D (5 bases). The sequenced sample was peripheral blood. This CDR3 reads CSADATDMNTEAFF. The CDR3 DNA reads TGCAGTGCAGACGCGACAGACATGAACACTGAAGCTTTCTTT.